These 16 T cell receptor beta chains were sequenced from one sample in a study of blood T cell repertoires in COVID-19. TCRdb's table, derived via immunoSEQ multiplex PCR, lists solely in-frame clones and lacks some. Of some 220,000 clones in the sample, approximately 81% are singletons; the top ten hold 2.9%. Specimen: peripheral blood. The receptors stem from a man aged 45 to 65 who had recovered from COVID-19.

This chain joins TRBV6-5 and TRBJ1-1, with a weak D call TRBD1 (6 bases). CDR3 length: 13 amino acids. The germline V and J ends were trimmed by 10 bases and 2 bases, with 14 bases remaining between them. Per germline, CDR1 MNHEY and CDR2 SVGAGI. CDR3 protein: CAIRGGTNTEAFF. CDR3 DNA: TGTGCCATTAGGGGGGGCACAAACACTGAAGCTTTCTTT.

This chain joins TRBV19 and TRBJ1-5, with 9 bases matching TRBD1. Germline CDR1 is LNHDA and CDR2 is SQIVND (reference sequence). After removal of 6 bases from V and 10 bases from J, the junction contained 10 bases not matched to a gene. The CDR3 length is 14 residues. The CDR3 loop reads CASRPDRGRGPQHF. The CDR3 nucleotides are TGTGCCAGTAGGCCGGACAGGGGCCGTGGTCCCCAGCATTTT.

The chain uses TRBV6-4 and TRBJ2-1, with TRBD2 matching 7 bases. The CDR3 is 13 residues long. CDR1 is MRHNA, CDR2 SNTAGT, per germline. V shed 6 bases and J 9 bases; nucleotides not matched to a gene: 8. CDR3 residues: CASSREREGEQFF. The CDR3 region has the DNA TGTGCCAGCAGCAGGGAGCGGGAAGGTGAGCAGTTCTTC.

The rearrangement joins TRBV2 to TRBJ1-5; TRBD1 matches at 8 bases. CDR3 size: 15 residues. Trimming cost V 4 bases and J 2 bases; bases outside gene matches: 4. CDR1 and CDR2 from the germline V gene are SNHLY and FYNNEI. The CDR3 loop is CASSAPTGGNQPQHF. The CDR3 DNA sequence: TGTGCCAGCAGTGCCCCGACAGGGGGCAATCAGCCCCAGCATTTT.

The chain joins TRBV30 to TRBJ1-3, with D hard to call. Per germline, CDR1 GTSNPN and CDR2 SVGIG (reference sequence). The V end was cut by 0 bases, the J end by 5 bases, with 20 bases between. There are 17 residues in the CDR3. As DNA, the CDR3 is TGTGCCTGGAGTGTATCCACCACAGCCATACCTAGAAACACCATATATTTT. It encodes CAWSVSTTAIPRNTIYF.

The rearrangement links TRBV5-1 to TRBJ2-6; D is ambiguous. The germline V gene encodes CDR1 SGHRS and CDR2 YFSETQ. The CDR3 loop spans 15 amino acids. With 0 bases removed from V and 7 bases from J, the gap between germline ends came to 11 bases. The CDR3 bases are TGCGCCAGCAGCTTGGTAACTCTGGGCGCCAACGTCCTGACTTTC. Its protein is CASSLVTLGANVLTF.

The rearrangement uses TRBV11-2 and TRBJ2-1, with 14 positions matching TRBD2. The trim removed 1 base at V and 9 bases at J, leaving 2 bases unmatched. Per germline, CDR1 SGHAT and CDR2 FQNNGV. The CDR3 has 15 residues. The CDR3 spells CASSLGGTSGSEQFF. CDR3 sequence (DNA): TGTGCCAGCAGCTTAGGGGGGACTAGCGGGAGTGAGCAGTTCTTC.

In this sample, this clone turned up once. The chain recombines TRBV19 with TRBJ2-1; 9 bases match TRBD1. V lost 3 bases, J lost 1 base, and 7 bases stayed unmatched. CDR1 and CDR2 from the germline V gene are LNHDA and SQIVND (reference sequence). The CDR3 is made up of 17 amino acids. This CDR3 is CASSIYPGTGSYNEQFF. The CDR3 DNA reads TGTGCCAGTAGTATCTACCCCGGGACAGGGTCCTACAATGAGCAGTTCTTC.

The chain links TRBV5-3 to TRBJ2-7; D not resolved. TRBV5-3 is an ORF, and what it does is uncertain. The ends were cut back, 4 bases at V and 5 bases at J, with 19 bases in the middle. The CDR3 runs 15 residues. The CDR3 spells CARSGSATNRDEQYF. CDR3 coding DNA: TGTGCCAGAAGCGGCAGCGCCACGAATCGCGACGAGCAGTACTTC.

The gene calls are TRBV11-3 and TRBJ1-1, with 8 positions matching TRBD1. The V and J ends lost 4 bases and 5 bases, in that order; junction bases with no gene match: 9. This CDR3 has 15 residues. Germline values: CDR1 SGHNT, CDR2 YENEEA. CDR3: CASSSGTGPRTEAFF. The CDR3 region has the DNA TGTGCCAGCAGCTCCGGGACAGGACCTCGAACTGAAGCTTTCTTT.

The chain carries TRBV28 and TRBJ2-5, with 9 bases lining up with TRBD2. This CDR3 region has 16 residues. The germline gives CDR1 MDHEN, CDR2 SYDVKM. The V segment lost 2 bases and the J segment 2 bases; nucleotides outside the gene matches: 6. CDR3 nucleotides: TGTGCCAGCAGTTTACTAGCGGGACCTCATCAAGAGACCCAGTACTTC. Its translation: CASSLLAGPHQETQYF.

The chain joins TRBV11-2 to TRBJ2-3, with a possible D match to TRBD2 (6 bases). Deletions cut 3 bases from V and 2 bases from J, with 15 bases between. The V gene's germline CDR1 is SGHAT and CDR2 FQNNGV. The CDR3 length is 16 residues. The chain's CDR3 is CASSFAGTGLTDTQYF. The CDR3 coding sequence is TGTGCCAGCAGCTTCGCCGGGACTGGTCTCACAGATACGCAGTATTTT.

V and J are TRBV4-1 and TRBJ2-7; 9 nucleotides line up with TRBD1. Trimming removed 4 bases from V and 6 bases from J; junction bases left unmatched: 7. Germline CDR1 MGHRA, CDR2 YSYEKL. This CDR3 has 14 amino acids. CDR3 in amino acids: CASSPGTGRVEQYF. CDR3 bases: TGCGCCAGCAGCCCCGGGACAGGGAGGGTCGAGCAGTACTTC.

The J gene is TRBJ2-2, the V gene TRBV3-1 (or the pseudogene TRBV3-2); 14 bases line up with TRBD2. CDR1 and CDR2 (germline): LGHDT, YNNKEL (reference sequence). J was trimmed by 5 bases and V by 4 bases; bases with no gene match: 0. The CDR3 consists of 15 residues. The CDR3 DNA is TGTGCCAGCAGCCGGACTAGCGGGAGGACCGGGGAGCTGTTTTTT. Its translation is CASSRTSGRTGELFF.

This chain joins TRBV28 and TRBJ2-7, with 11 bases fitting TRBD1. V lost 6 bases, J lost 2 bases, and 3 bases stayed unmatched. The CDR3 length is 14 residues. The V gene's germline CDR1 is MDHEN and CDR2 SYDVKM. The CDR3 reads CASSRGQGAYEQYF. The CDR3 DNA sequence: TGTGCCAGCAGCCGGGGACAGGGGGCCTACGAGCAGTACTTC. The full variable domain, with the rest looked up from reference TRBV28 and TRBJ2-7, is DVKVTQSSRYLVKRTGEKVFLECVQDMDHENMFWYRQDPGLGLRLIYFSYDVKMKEKGDIPEGYSVSREKKERFSLILESASTNQTSMYLCASSRGQGAYEQYFGPGTRLTVT.

The rearrangement joins TRBV7-7 to TRBJ2-5; TRBD1 is a possible D gene (6 bases). Trimming cost V 5 bases and J 5 bases, with 18 bases left between them. Germline-derived CDR1 and CDR2 are SSHAT and FNYEAQ (reference sequence). This CDR3 spans 15 amino acids. This CDR3 reads CASSKAGARSETQYF. CDR3 sequence (DNA): TGTGCCAGCAGCAAGGCAGGGGCTCGGTCGGAGACCCAGTACTTC.